One TCR beta chain is described in this entry. What this receptor recognizes is not known. Per-nucleotide qualities are absent, and no much larger clonotype sits a single base away. This entry belongs to a study of shared clonotypes between healthy human individuals (dated by TCRdb to the early 2020s). Concerning the study at large: The cohort comprised two women and three men aged 18 to 49 years. Blood TCR repertoires of several healthy adults were deeply sequenced to estimate repertoire size and the extent of clonotype sharing between individuals. For each donor, three plates each were used for CD4 naive and CD4 memory, two plates were used for CD8 naive, and one plate was used for CD8 memory. To increase sequencing depth and limit assay-specific biases, TCR repertoire library preparation and sequencing were carried out by different laboratories using diverse techniques. Leukapheresis yielded between about 0.94 and 8.9 billion PBMCs per donor.

The full study reports these points: Larger estimated clonotype richness was generally found for naive subsets than for memory subsets. Because the study included only a small number of donors, the genetic and exposure-history diversity represented was limited. Sampling was limited to blood, and TCR repertoires in tissue likely differ from TCR repertoires in blood. Even with the large sequencing depth, rarefaction of the sorted-subset datasets indicated that sequencing was incomplete. Pairwise subsampling indicated that sequencing depth was expected to affect the degree of clonotype sharing among donors. Roughly 5% of naive CD4, around 3.6% of naive CD8, 2.3% of memory CD4, and about 0.4% of memory CD8 clonotypes were shared across a handful of donors. Clonotypes shared by all four sorted-subset donors showed higher generation probabilities than non-shared clonotypes.

TCR CDR3 regions were amplified from genomic DNA by multiplex PCR using the deep immunoSEQ assay. Genomic DNA extracted from each cell subset was distributed evenly over all wells of several immunoSEQ 96-well plates, and each plate served as one replicate. For sorted subsets, each replicate PCR was loaded with 200 to 250 ng genomic DNA, equivalent to 30,000 or so T cell genomes. Purified libraries were quantified with a Qubit 3.0 fluorometer, sized on a Bioanalyzer 2100, and re-quantified with the KAPA Library Quantification kit. A separate single-read 150-cycle Illumina NextSeq 550 flow cell was used to sequence each immunoSEQ 96-well plate. As for the authors' bioinformatics: The immunoSEQ output contained only junctional sequences without quality scores, so filtering could not match that applied to full-length reads. Sequences were annotated with PyIR, a Python wrapper for IgBLAST v1.9, and V/J genes and CDR3 were assigned using IMGT germline references. Reads were filtered out if the reads had weak V/J assignments (E-value above 1e-6), no CDR3, stop codons, out-of-frame junctions, or ambiguous translated residues. V3J clonotypes were defined as sequences sharing the same inferred V gene, J gene, and CDR3 amino acid sequence. The percentage overlap between two repertoires was calculated by dividing the number of shared unique clonotypes by the size of the smaller repertoire. Richness of each repertoire was evaluated using RTK rarefaction, the Chao1 estimator, and Recon v2.1 estimates of unobserved clonotypes. For all TCRbeta clonotypes obtained by the gDNA method from a handful of donors, generation probabilities were computed with OLGA. TCRdb carries this immuneACCESS record with in-frame sequences only. Its versions omit some clonotypes, under half of them owing to an unresolved V gene in the studies checked, with the rest unexplained. V and J calls and clone size follow that table, whereas D and trimming were derived from the DNA. The table for this sample lists over 2 million clones; roughly 95% of them were counted only once. The ten largest clonotypes hold 0.13% of the sample.

Healthy HIV-negative adults with no recently reported acute infections or vaccinations were included as donors. Every donor was a Caucasian adult residing in Nashville, Tennessee, USA. CD4+ T cells were enriched by magnetic negative selection, after which naive cells were positively selected on CD45RA and the negative fraction was taken as the memory subset. After blood collection by leukapheresis, PBMCs were isolated using Ficoll-Histopaque density gradient centrifugation and then cryopreserved in the vapor phase of liquid nitrogen. Purity and quantity of every magnetically sorted T cell population were checked by analytical flow cytometry. Genomic DNA was isolated from every sorted fraction and measured by UV absorbance on a Nanodrop 2000c. After removal of 9 bases from V and 3 bases from J, the junction retains 8 bases not matched to a gene. Spanning cysteine to phenylalanine, the CDR3 consists of 15 amino acids. Only the CDR3 region is kept as DNA, spanning 45 bases read in frame from base 1. The germline V gene sets CDR1 to SGHRS and CDR2 to YFSETQ.

This receptor was obtained from a man younger than 30 in good health. The specimen was naive CD4+ T cells sorted from blood. The cell subset or site label for this specimen denotes: CD45RA+ positively selected. Recombination connected TRBV5-1 to TRBJ2-1; TRBD2 lines up with 11 middle nucleotides. DNA sequence: TGCGCCACAAACCCCCTAGCGGGGGGCTACAATGAGCAGTTCTTC. Its protein product is CATNPLAGGYNEQFF.